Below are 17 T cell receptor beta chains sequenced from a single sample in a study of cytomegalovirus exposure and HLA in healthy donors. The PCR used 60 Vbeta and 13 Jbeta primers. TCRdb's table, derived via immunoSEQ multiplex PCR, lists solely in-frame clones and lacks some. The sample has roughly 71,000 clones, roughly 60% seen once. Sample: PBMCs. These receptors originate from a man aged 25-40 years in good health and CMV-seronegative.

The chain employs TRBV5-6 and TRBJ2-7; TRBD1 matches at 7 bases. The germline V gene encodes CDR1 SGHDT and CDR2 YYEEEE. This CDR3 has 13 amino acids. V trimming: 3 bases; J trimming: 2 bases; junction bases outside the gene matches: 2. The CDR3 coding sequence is TGTGCCAGCAGCTCGGGACAGACCTACGAGCAGTACTTC. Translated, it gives CASSSGQTYEQYF.

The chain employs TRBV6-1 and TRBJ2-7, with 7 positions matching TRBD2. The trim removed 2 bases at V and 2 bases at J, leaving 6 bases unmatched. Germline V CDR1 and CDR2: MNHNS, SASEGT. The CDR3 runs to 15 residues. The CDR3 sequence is CASSEHSGSAYEQYF. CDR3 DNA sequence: TGTGCCAGCAGTGAACATAGCGGGTCAGCCTACGAGCAGTACTTC.

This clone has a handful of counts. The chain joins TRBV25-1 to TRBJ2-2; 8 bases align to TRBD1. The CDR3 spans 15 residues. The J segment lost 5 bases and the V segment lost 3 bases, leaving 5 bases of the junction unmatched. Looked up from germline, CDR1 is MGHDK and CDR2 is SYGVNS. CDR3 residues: CASSEPDRETGELFF. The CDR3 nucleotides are TGTGCCAGCAGTGAGCCGGACAGGGAAACCGGGGAGCTGTTTTTT.

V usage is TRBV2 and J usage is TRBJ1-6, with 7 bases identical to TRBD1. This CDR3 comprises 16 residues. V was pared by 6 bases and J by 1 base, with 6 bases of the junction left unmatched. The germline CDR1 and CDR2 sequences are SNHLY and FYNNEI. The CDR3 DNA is TGTGCCAGCAGGATGAGGGGGCAGTCCTATAATTCACCCCTCCACTTT. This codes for CASRMRGQSYNSPLHF.

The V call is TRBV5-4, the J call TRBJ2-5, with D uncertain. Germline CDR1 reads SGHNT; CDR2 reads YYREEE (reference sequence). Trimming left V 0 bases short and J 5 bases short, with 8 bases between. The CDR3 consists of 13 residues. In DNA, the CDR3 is TGTGCCAGCAGCTTGGCCCTGCGGGAGACCCAGTACTTC. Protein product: CASSLALRETQYF.

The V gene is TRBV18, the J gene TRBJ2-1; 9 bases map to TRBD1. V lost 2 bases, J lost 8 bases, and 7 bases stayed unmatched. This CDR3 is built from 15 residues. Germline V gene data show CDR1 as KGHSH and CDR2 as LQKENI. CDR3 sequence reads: CASSPYGTGIDEQFF. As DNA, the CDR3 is TGTGCCAGCTCACCATACGGGACAGGGATCGATGAGCAGTTCTTC.

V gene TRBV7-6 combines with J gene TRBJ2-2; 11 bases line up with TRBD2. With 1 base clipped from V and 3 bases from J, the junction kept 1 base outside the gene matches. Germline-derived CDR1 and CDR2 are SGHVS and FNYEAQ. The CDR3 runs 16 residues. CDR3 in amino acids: CASSLGTSGYTGELFF. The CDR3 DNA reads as TGTGCCAGCAGCTTAGGGACTAGCGGGTACACCGGGGAGCTGTTTTTT.

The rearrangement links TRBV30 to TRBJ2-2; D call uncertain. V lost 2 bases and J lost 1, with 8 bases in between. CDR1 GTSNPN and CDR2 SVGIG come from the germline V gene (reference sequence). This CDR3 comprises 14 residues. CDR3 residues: CAWSRGENTGELFF. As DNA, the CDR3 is TGTGCCTGGAGTCGAGGAGAGAACACCGGGGAGCTGTTTTTT.

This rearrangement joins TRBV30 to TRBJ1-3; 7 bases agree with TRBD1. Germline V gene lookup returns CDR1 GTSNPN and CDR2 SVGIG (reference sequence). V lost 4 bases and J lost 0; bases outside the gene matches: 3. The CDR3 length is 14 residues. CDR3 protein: CAWNRGHSGNTIYF. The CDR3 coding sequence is TGTGCCTGGAACAGGGGACACTCTGGAAACACCATATATTTT.

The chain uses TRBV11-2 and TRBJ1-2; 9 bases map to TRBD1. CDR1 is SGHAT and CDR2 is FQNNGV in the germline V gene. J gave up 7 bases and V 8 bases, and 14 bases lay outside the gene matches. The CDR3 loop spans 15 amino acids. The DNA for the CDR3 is TGTGCCAGCGCCCAAGGGGGGGACAGGGCTGGTGGCTACACCTTC. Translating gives CASAQGGDRAGGYTF.

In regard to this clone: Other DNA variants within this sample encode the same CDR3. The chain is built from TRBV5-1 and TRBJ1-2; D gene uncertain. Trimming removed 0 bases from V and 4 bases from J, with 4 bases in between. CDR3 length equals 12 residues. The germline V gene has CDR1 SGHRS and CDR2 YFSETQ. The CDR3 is CASSLDSYGYTF. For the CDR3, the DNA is TGCGCCAGCAGCTTGGACAGCTATGGCTACACCTTC. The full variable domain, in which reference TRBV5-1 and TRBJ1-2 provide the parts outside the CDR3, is KAGVTQTPRYLIKTRGQQVTLSCSPISGHRSVSWYQQTPGQGLQFLFEYFSETQRNKGNFPGRFSGRQFSNSRSEMNVSTLELGDSALYLCASSLDSYGYTFGSGTRLTVV.

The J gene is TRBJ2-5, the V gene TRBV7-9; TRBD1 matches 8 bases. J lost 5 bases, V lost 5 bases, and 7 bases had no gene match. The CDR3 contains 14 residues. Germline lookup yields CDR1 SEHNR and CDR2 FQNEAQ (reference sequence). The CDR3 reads CASSRMTGDETQYF. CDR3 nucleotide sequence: TGTGCCAGCAGCCGTATGACAGGGGACGAGACCCAGTACTTC.

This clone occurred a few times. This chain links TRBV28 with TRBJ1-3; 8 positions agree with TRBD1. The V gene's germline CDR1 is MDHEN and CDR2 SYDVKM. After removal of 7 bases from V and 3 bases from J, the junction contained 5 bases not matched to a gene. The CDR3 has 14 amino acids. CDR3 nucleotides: TGTGCCAGCACCCCCAGGGGGCATGGAAACACCATATATTTT. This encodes CASTPRGHGNTIYF.

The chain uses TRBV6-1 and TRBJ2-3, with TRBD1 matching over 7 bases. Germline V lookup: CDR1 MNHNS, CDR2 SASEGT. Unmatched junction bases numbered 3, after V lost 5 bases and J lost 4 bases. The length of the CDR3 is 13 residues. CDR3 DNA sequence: TGTGCCAGCAGTAAGGGGACAGCAGATACGCAGTATTTT. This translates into CASSKGTADTQYF.

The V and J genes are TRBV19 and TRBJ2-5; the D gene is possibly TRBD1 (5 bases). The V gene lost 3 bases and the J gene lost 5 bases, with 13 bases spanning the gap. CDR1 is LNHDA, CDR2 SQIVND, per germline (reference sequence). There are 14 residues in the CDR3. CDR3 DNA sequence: TGTGCCAGTAGTATTGGCAGGGCCGGGGAGACCCAGTACTTC. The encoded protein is CASSIGRAGETQYF.

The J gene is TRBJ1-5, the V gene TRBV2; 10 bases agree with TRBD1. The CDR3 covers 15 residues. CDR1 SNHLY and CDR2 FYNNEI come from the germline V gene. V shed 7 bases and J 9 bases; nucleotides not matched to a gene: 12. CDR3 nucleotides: TGTGCCAGCACTCTCGACAGGGGGCCCCAGCGGCCCCAGCATTTT. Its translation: CASTLDRGPQRPQHF. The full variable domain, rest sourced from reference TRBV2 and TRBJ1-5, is EPEVTQTPSHQVTQMGQEVILRCVPISNHLYFYWYRQILGQKVEFLVSFYNNEISEKSEIFDDQFSVERPDGSNFTLKIRSTKLEDSAMYFCASTLDRGPQRPQHFGDGTRLSIL.

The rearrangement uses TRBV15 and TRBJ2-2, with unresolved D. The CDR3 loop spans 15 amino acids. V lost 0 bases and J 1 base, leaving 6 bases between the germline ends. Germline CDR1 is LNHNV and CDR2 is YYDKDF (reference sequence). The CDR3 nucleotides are TGTGCCACCAGCAGAGATCGTTTGAACACCGGGGAGCTGTTTTTT. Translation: CATSRDRLNTGELFF. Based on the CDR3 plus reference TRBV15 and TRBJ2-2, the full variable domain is DAMVIQNPRYQVTQFGKPVTLSCSQTLNHNVMYWYQQKSSQAPKLLFHYYDKDFNNEADTPDNFQSRRPNTSFCFLDIRSPGLGDTAMYLCATSRDRLNTGELFFGEGSRLTVL.